One TCR beta chain is described in this entry. What it binds is unknown. These data are taken from a study of STAT5B mutations in CD4+ large granular lymphocyte leukemia. The CDR3 is made up of 13 amino acids. V was pared by 5 bases and J by 3 bases, with 10 bases between. Germline loops: CDR1 LNHNV, CDR2 YYDKDF (reference sequence). Study observations and caveats: Roughly a quarter of private leukemic clonotypes occurred rarely in other patients' non-leukemic repertoires.

Using immunoSEQ multiplex PCR, the repertoire was profiled, and TCRdb retains in-frame clones only, with some absent. The sample has about 32,000 clones, 71% seen once. Material for sequencing was CD4+ T cells from blood buffy coats. The sequence was obtained from a human donor in good health. This rearrangement joins TRBV15 to TRBJ1-1, with D perhaps matching TRBD1 (5 bases). The CDR3 DNA follows: TGTGCCACCAGCGTAACAGGTTACACTGAAGCTTTCTTT. Its protein product is CATSVTGYTEAFF.